The sequence of this T cell receptor (beta chain) was determined in a study of blood T cell repertoires in COVID-19. Using immunoSEQ multiplex PCR, the repertoire was profiled, and TCRdb retains in-frame clones only, with some absent. Here the sample spans more than 95,000 clones, approximately 85% being singletons. Germline V gene sequence: CDR1 SGHTA, CDR2 FQGTGA. The CDR3 is 15 residues long. Trimming removed 3 bases from V and 2 bases from J; junction bases left unmatched: 6. This clone was detected a few times. The chain is built from TRBV7-3 and TRBJ2-5; 7 nucleotides align to TRBD2. The sequence derives from a man aged 55 to 69 with acute or convalescent COVID-19. The sequenced material came from peripheral blood. This CDR3 is CASSFLSGKQETQYF. Here the CDR3 DNA reads TGTGCCAGCAGCTTTCTCAGCGGGAAACAAGAGACCCAGTACTTC.